These 12 T cell receptor beta chains were sequenced from one sample in a study of early T cells in non-severe SARS-CoV-2 infection. One entry per CDR3 protein, called by TCRdb with MiXCR from the 5' RACE reads. The table has 90,000 to 100,000 distinct CDR3 sequences, over 10% seen once. Sequencing input: whole blood. These receptors came from an adult who was a healthcare worker with PCR-confirmed SARS-CoV-2 infection or an uninfected control (not recorded which).

This clonotype was recorded a few times. The chain combines TRBV6-1 with TRBJ2-3; TRBD2 aligns across 7 bases. V shed 6 bases and J 1 base; nucleotides not matched to a gene: 10. Germline V gene sequence: CDR1 MNHNS, CDR2 SASEGT. The CDR3 has 16 residues. The CDR3 coding sequence is TGTGCCAGCAGCGCGGACGGGAGGAGGGGCACAGATACGCAGTATTTT. Its translation: CASSADGRRGTDTQYF.

This clonotype was counted a few times. This chain uses TRBV28 with TRBJ2-7, with D perhaps TRBD1 or TRBD2 (5 bases each). Looked up from germline, CDR1 is MDHEN and CDR2 is SYDVKM. The CDR3 is 15 amino acids. Trimming pared 5 bases from V and 2 bases from J, leaving 16 bases between. The DNA of the CDR3 is TGTGCCAGCAGTCCCGGGGCCCTGGGGGCCTACGAGCAGTACTTC. Its protein product is CASSPGALGAYEQYF.

This clonotype has only a few counts. The rearrangement links TRBV6-6 to TRBJ1-1; maybe TRBD1 (5 bases). The length of the CDR3 is 14 residues. V was shortened by 0 bases and J by 4 bases, with 9 bases between the two germline ends. Germline V CDR1 and CDR2: MNHNY, SVGAGI (reference sequence). The CDR3 region has the DNA TGTGCCAGCAGTTACTCCACCCAGGGCACTGAAGCTTTCTTT. As protein: CASSYSTQGTEAFF.

At least ten counts were recorded for this clonotype. This rearrangement joins TRBV18 to TRBJ1-5; D remains ambiguous. Looked up from germline, CDR1 is KGHSH and CDR2 is LQKENI. Between the trimmed V and J ends, which lost 6 bases and 3 bases, there was a span of 15 bases. This CDR3 comprises 15 residues. The CDR3 region is CASSRGGLLNQPQHF. For the CDR3, the DNA is TGTGCCAGCTCGCGCGGTGGACTCCTCAATCAGCCCCAGCATTTT.

This clonotype came up a few times. This chain uses TRBV4-1 with TRBJ2-7; the D gene is possibly TRBD1 (6 bases). Germline V lookup: CDR1 MGHRA, CDR2 YSYEKL. V was cut by 1 base and J by 4 bases, with 11 bases left in between. The CDR3 consists of 14 residues. The CDR3 loop reads CASSQVGARYEQYF. In nucleotides, the CDR3 is TGCGCCAGCAGCCAAGTGGGGGCACGGTACGAGCAGTACTTC.

Only a few counts were recorded for this clonotype. The CDR3 loop reads CASSLDYTDTQYF. The CDR3 DNA reads as TGTGCCAGCAGCTTAGATTACACAGATACGCAGTATTTT. The V gene is TRBV11-2, the J gene TRBJ2-3; no firm D call. V shed 0 bases and J shed 2 bases, with 3 bases lying between them. The CDR3 runs 13 residues. The germline V gene encodes CDR1 SGHAT and CDR2 FQNNGV.

This clonotype came up a few times. The chain links TRBV28 to TRBJ2-3; 8 bases align to TRBD2. Germline CDR1 and CDR2: MDHEN and SYDVKM. With V trimmed by 2 bases and J by 0 bases, 1 base remained unmatched. This CDR3 contains 15 residues. Here the CDR3 reads CASSLKRGSTDTQYF. The DNA of the CDR3 is TGTGCCAGCAGTTTAAAGCGGGGGAGCACAGATACGCAGTATTTT.

At least ten counts were recorded for this clonotype. The V call is TRBV18, the J call TRBJ1-1, with D unclear. The V gene's germline CDR1 is KGHSH and CDR2 LQKENI. V lost 2 bases and J lost 4, with 17 bases in between. The CDR3 is 16 amino acids. The CDR3, as DNA: TGTGCCAGCTCACCAATCGGGAGCTCCGCGAGCACTGAAGCTTTCTTT. Encoded protein: CASSPIGSSASTEAFF.

This clonotype occurred a few times. The gene calls are TRBV2 and TRBJ2-2, with 7 bases that match TRBD1. The ends lost 11 bases at V and 0 bases at J; junction bases unmatched: 6. The CDR3 length is 14 residues. Germline values: CDR1 SNHLY, CDR2 FYNNEI. CDR3 nucleotide sequence: TGTGCCGGGAGACAGGGTCCGAACACCGGGGAGCTGTTTTTT. Translated: CAGRQGPNTGELFF.

The J gene is TRBJ2-6, the V gene TRBV20-1; no clear D gene. Trimming shortened V by 1 base and J by 0 bases, and 10 bases separated the two germline ends. This CDR3 is 16 amino acids long. The V gene's germline CDR1 is DFQATT and CDR2 SNEGSKA (reference sequence). This CDR3 is CSARGVVDSGANVLTF. The DNA of the CDR3 is TGCAGTGCTAGAGGAGTAGTGGACTCTGGGGCCAACGTCCTGACTTTC.

The V call is TRBV6-2 or TRBV6-3, the J call TRBJ2-3, with D perhaps matching TRBD2 (6 bases). V lost 7 bases, J lost 5 bases, and 19 bases lay in between. Germline V gene sequence: CDR1 MNHEY, CDR2 SVGEGT. The CDR3 has 15 residues. The CDR3 loop reads CASTPSRGVIDTQYF. The CDR3 nucleotides read TGTGCCAGCACCCCCTCCCGCGGGGTAATAGATACGCAGTATTTT.

V is TRBV2 and J is TRBJ2-7, with TRBD2 as a possible D gene (6 bases). V dropped 6 bases and J dropped 6 bases, with 18 bases sitting between them. The CDR3 contains 14 residues. Germline loops: CDR1 SNHLY, CDR2 FYNNEI. CDR3 sequence reads: CASSRGTEPTEQYF. CDR3 bases: TGTGCCAGCAGCCGCGGGACGGAGCCCACCGAGCAGTACTTC.